Listed below are T cell receptor beta chains from one sample, sequenced in a study of blood T cell repertoires in COVID-19. The assay was immunoSEQ multiplex PCR, and TCRdb's table has in-frame clones only and misses some. Of 90,000 to 100,000 clones in the sample, 87% were seen once. Material: peripheral blood. These receptors all come from a man in his 70s with acute or convalescent COVID-19. Both conserved end residues are part of each CDR3. The order of the fields is D gene, J gene, V gene, CDR3 length, clone size, CDR3 DNA, CDR3 protein. D genes are given only for firm matches. Clone size is given for some rows only: seen once, a few or many times, or a class if the clone is expanded.

d_gene: .; j_gene: TRBJ2-1; v_gene: TRBV1; len: 16; abundance: .; CDR3nt: TGCACCAGCAGCCAAGACCCGGGGATAAGCTACAATGAGCAGTTCTTC; CDR3aa: CTSSQDPGISYNEQFF
d_gene: .; j_gene: TRBJ1-5; v_gene: TRBV7-2; len: 15; abundance: once; CDR3nt: TGTGCCAGCAGCTTCGAGTCGACAGGTTATCAGCCCCAGCATTTT; CDR3aa: CASSFESTGYQPQHF
d_gene: TRBD2; j_gene: TRBJ2-1; v_gene: TRBV5-6; len: 15; abundance: .; CDR3nt: TGTGCCAGCAGCCGAAGACTAGCGATCTACAATGAGCAGTTCTTC; CDR3aa: CASSRRLAIYNEQFF
d_gene: TRBD1; j_gene: TRBJ2-5; v_gene: TRBV6-6; len: 16; abundance: .; CDR3nt: TGTGCCAGCAGTCTAACGTCGGGGACAGCCCAAGAGACCCAGTACTTC; CDR3aa: CASSLTSGTAQETQYF
d_gene: TRBD1; j_gene: TRBJ1-5; v_gene: TRBV5-5; len: 14; abundance: .; CDR3nt: TGTGCCAGCAGCGGCGGACAGGGCGGAACTCCCCAGCATTTT; CDR3aa: CASSGGQGGTPQHF
d_gene: TRBD1; j_gene: TRBJ1-2; v_gene: TRBV11-2; len: 15; abundance: .; CDR3nt: TGTGCCAGCAGCTTAGATTCACAGGGGATCTATGGCTACACCTTC; CDR3aa: CASSLDSQGIYGYTF
d_gene: .; j_gene: TRBJ1-5; v_gene: TRBV18; len: 15; abundance: .; CDR3nt: TGTGCCAGCTCACCAACGACAGGTAGTGTTCAGCCCCAGCATTTT; CDR3aa: CASSPTTGSVQPQHF
d_gene: TRBD1; j_gene: TRBJ2-7; v_gene: TRBV5-4; len: 14; abundance: .; CDR3nt: TGTGCCAGCAGCGCCGATGGGACAGCCTACGAGCAGTACTTC; CDR3aa: CASSADGTAYEQYF
d_gene: .; j_gene: TRBJ1-4; v_gene: TRBV3-1/TRBV3-2; len: 14; abundance: .; CDR3nt: TGTGCCAGCAGCCAAGCCAAGGGAGTCGAAAAACTGTTTTTT; CDR3aa: CASSQAKGVEKLFF
d_gene: .; j_gene: TRBJ2-5; v_gene: TRBV5-8; len: 15; abundance: .; CDR3nt: TGTGCCAGCAGCTTTATGACTAATAGTAGAGAGACCCAGTACTTC; CDR3aa: CASSFMTNSRETQYF
d_gene: .; j_gene: TRBJ2-1; v_gene: TRBV6-5; len: 15; abundance: .; CDR3nt: TGTGCCAGCAGCTCCGGGGGAAGCTCCTACAATGAGCAGTTCTTC; CDR3aa: CASSSGGSSYNEQFF
d_gene: .; j_gene: TRBJ2-2; v_gene: TRBV25-1; len: 13; abundance: once; CDR3nt: TGTGCCAGCAGTGAGCCTCCGGGGGGGGAGCTGTTTTTT; CDR3aa: CASSEPPGGELFF
d_gene: TRBD1; j_gene: TRBJ2-7; v_gene: TRBV5-1; len: 14; abundance: few; CDR3nt: TGCGCCAGCAGTTCCTCCAGGACAGGGACCGAGCAGTACTTC; CDR3aa: CASSSSRTGTEQYF
d_gene: .; j_gene: TRBJ1-2; v_gene: TRBV30; len: 14; abundance: .; CDR3nt: TGTGCCTGGATGGAGGACAGATCTTACTATGGCTACACCTTC; CDR3aa: CAWMEDRSYYGYTF
d_gene: .; j_gene: TRBJ1-4; v_gene: TRBV11-2; len: 15; abundance: .; CDR3nt: TGTGCCAGCAGCCTAGATCGGGGGACTAATGAAAAACTGTTTTTT; CDR3aa: CASSLDRGTNEKLFF
d_gene: .; j_gene: TRBJ2-7; v_gene: TRBV5-4; len: 13; abundance: .; CDR3nt: TGTGCCAGCAGCTTGACAGGCACCTACGAGCAGTACTTC; CDR3aa: CASSLTGTYEQYF
d_gene: .; j_gene: TRBJ1-3; v_gene: TRBV7-6; len: 15; abundance: .; CDR3nt: TGTGCCAGCAGCTTAGGGACAGACTCTGGAAACACCATATATTTT; CDR3aa: CASSLGTDSGNTIYF
d_gene: .; j_gene: TRBJ1-1; v_gene: TRBV5-1; len: 12; abundance: .; CDR3nt: TGCGCCAGCAGGGTTGTAGACACTGAAGCTTTCTTT; CDR3aa: CASRVVDTEAFF
d_gene: .; j_gene: TRBJ1-3; v_gene: TRBV19; len: 16; abundance: .; CDR3nt: TGTGCCAGTACCATAACATTGGGCAGCTCTGGAAACACCATATATTTT; CDR3aa: CASTITLGSSGNTIYF
d_gene: .; j_gene: TRBJ2-2; v_gene: TRBV9; len: 13; abundance: .; CDR3nt: TGTGCCAGCAGCCCAATAAACGGGGGGGAGCTGTTTTTT; CDR3aa: CASSPINGGELFF
d_gene: .; j_gene: TRBJ1-2; v_gene: TRBV27; len: 12; abundance: few; CDR3nt: TGTGCTGACCCGGGGGAAAACTATGGCTACACCTTC; CDR3aa: CADPGENYGYTF
d_gene: TRBD1; j_gene: TRBJ1-2; v_gene: TRBV28; len: 15; abundance: once; CDR3nt: TGTGCCAGCAGCCCTACAGGGGGCGCATCTGATGGCTACACCTTC; CDR3aa: CASSPTGGASDGYTF
d_gene: .; j_gene: TRBJ2-7; v_gene: TRBV27; len: 15; abundance: .; CDR3nt: TGTGCCAGCAGGCGTCAGGGGGGAGATCGCTACGAGCAGTACTTC; CDR3aa: CASRRQGGDRYEQYF
d_gene: TRBD1; j_gene: TRBJ2-2; v_gene: TRBV12-3/TRBV12-4; len: 12; abundance: few; CDR3nt: TGTGCCAGCATCGACAGGGCCGGGGAGCTGTTTTTT; CDR3aa: CASIDRAGELFF
d_gene: TRBD1; j_gene: TRBJ1-2; v_gene: TRBV5-1; len: 16; abundance: .; CDR3nt: TGCGCCAGCAGCTTGGCCCAGGACAGGGCCGCCGGAGGCTACACCTTC; CDR3aa: CASSLAQDRAAGGYTF
d_gene: .; j_gene: TRBJ1-5; v_gene: TRBV24-1; len: 14; abundance: .; CDR3nt: TGTGCCACCAGTGACCTGGACAGATCGTTACCCCAGCATTTT; CDR3aa: CATSDLDRSLPQHF
d_gene: .; j_gene: TRBJ2-5; v_gene: TRBV2; len: 15; abundance: .; CDR3nt: TGTGCCAGCAGTGAAGCGAGGGCCCTCCAAGAGACCCAGTACTTC; CDR3aa: CASSEARALQETQYF
d_gene: .; j_gene: TRBJ2-3; v_gene: TRBV25-1; len: 13; abundance: .; CDR3nt: TGTGCCAGCAGTGATTCAGGGGAGGATACGCAGTATTTT; CDR3aa: CASSDSGEDTQYF
d_gene: .; j_gene: TRBJ2-7; v_gene: TRBV9; len: 12; abundance: .; CDR3nt: TGTGCCAGCAGCGGTACAGCACCCGAGCAGTACTTC; CDR3aa: CASSGTAPEQYF
d_gene: .; j_gene: TRBJ1-5; v_gene: TRBV10-3; len: 13; abundance: .; CDR3nt: TGTGCCATCAGTGAAGACGGCGGGGAGCCCCAGCATTTT; CDR3aa: CAISEDGGEPQHF
d_gene: .; j_gene: TRBJ1-3; v_gene: TRBV3-1/TRBV3-2; len: 16; abundance: .; CDR3nt: TGTGCCAGCAGCCGAGCCGGGGAGCACTCTGGAAACACCATATATTTT; CDR3aa: CASSRAGEHSGNTIYF
d_gene: TRBD1; j_gene: TRBJ2-3; v_gene: TRBV6-5; len: 15; abundance: .; CDR3nt: TGTGCCAGCAGTCGCCTGACAGGGGTGGCAGATACGCAGTATTTT; CDR3aa: CASSRLTGVADTQYF